The 22 T cell receptor beta chains below come from one sample, sequenced in a study of cytomegalovirus exposure and HLA in healthy donors. 60 Vbeta and 13 Jbeta primers were used in PCR. The assay was immunoSEQ multiplex PCR, and TCRdb's table has in-frame clones only and misses some. The sample records 150,000 or so clones, 65% to 80% being singletons. The sequenced material came from PBMCs. The source of these receptors is a man aged 40-50 years in good health and CMV-seropositive.

This clone was recorded a few times. This rearrangement joins TRBV9 to TRBJ2-6, with 10 bases that match TRBD1. Unmatched junction bases numbered 2, after V lost 6 bases and J lost 2 bases. The germline V gene encodes CDR1 SGDLS and CDR2 YYNGEE. The CDR3 totals 15 residues. Here the CDR3 reads CASTGQGAGANVLTF. CDR3 bases: TGTGCCAGCACCGGACAGGGGGCTGGGGCCAACGTCCTGACTTTC. Complete variable domain (other parts from reference TRBV9 and TRBJ2-6): DSGVTQTPKHLITATGQRVTLRCSPRSGDLSVYWYQQSLDQGLQFLIQYYNGEERAKGNILERFSAQQFPDLHSELNLSSLELGDSALYFCASTGQGAGANVLTFGAGSRLTVL.

This clone was recorded a few times. The chain recombines TRBV25-1 with TRBJ2-2; 11 bases are a match to TRBD1. The CDR3 consists of 15 residues. J gave up 6 bases and V 4 bases, and 4 bases lay outside the gene matches. Germline V gene sequence: CDR1 MGHDK, CDR2 SYGVNS. The CDR3, as DNA: TGTGCCAGCAGTGCCGGGACAGGGGGTCCCGGGGAGCTGTTTTTT. It translates to CASSAGTGGPGELFF.

This clone was observed once. This chain uses TRBV13 with TRBJ2-3; possibly TRBD2 for D (5 bases). Germline CDR1 PRHDT, CDR2 FYEKMQ (reference sequence). The CDR3 is made up of 12 amino acids. The V and J ends lost 5 bases and 6 bases respectively, with 9 bases between them. DNA of the CDR3: TGTGCCAGCAGCCTAACTAGTGATACGCAGTATTTT. Residues: CASSLTSDTQYF.

Comment on this clone: In the same sample, other DNA sequences code for this CDR3. CDR3 residues: CASSPRTGGYEQYF. The CDR3 DNA is TGTGCCAGCAGCCCCAGGACGGGGGGCTACGAGCAGTACTTC. V is TRBV7-9 and J is TRBJ2-7, with 7 bases fitting TRBD2. Germline V lookup: CDR1 SEHNR, CDR2 FQNEAQ (reference sequence). V was clipped by 5 bases and J by 3 bases; unmatched bases: 7. This CDR3 contains 14 residues.

J is TRBJ1-5 and V is TRBV28; 7 bases are a match to TRBD1. Germline trimming cut 4 bases from V and 2 bases from J; bases unmatched to any gene: 8. Germline V CDR1 and CDR2: MDHEN, SYDVKM. The CDR3 contains 16 residues. CDR3 sequence reads: CASSSPTGYGNQPQHF. The CDR3 DNA is TGTGCCAGCAGTTCCCCGACAGGGTATGGCAATCAGCCCCAGCATTTT.

This sequence joins TRBV29-1 and TRBJ2-7, with a possible D match to TRBD2 (6 bases). From germline, CDR1 is SQVTM and CDR2 ANQGSEA. The V end lost 4 bases, the J end lost 4 bases, and 11 bases lay between the germline ends. The length of the CDR3 is 12 residues. The CDR3 is CSVAAGGYEQYF. The CDR3 bases are TGCAGCGTTGCCGCCGGGGGATACGAGCAGTACTTC.

This chain links TRBV6-5 with TRBJ1-1; D is undetermined. Trimming took off 3 bases at V and 0 bases at J, with 11 bases between the two ends. The CDR3 runs 15 residues. The germline gives CDR1 MNHEY, CDR2 SVGAGI. CDR3 in amino acids: CASSYNTYMNTEAFF. As DNA, the CDR3 is TGTGCCAGCAGTTATAACACATACATGAACACTGAAGCTTTCTTT.

V gene TRBV11-2 combines with J gene TRBJ2-1, with 9 bases matching TRBD2. Germline V CDR1 and CDR2: SGHAT, FQNNGV. The V segment lost 1 base and the J segment 8 bases; nucleotides outside the gene matches: 6. The CDR3 runs 15 residues. CDR3 loop: CASSLAPTSGHEQFF. The CDR3, as DNA: TGTGCCAGCAGCTTAGCCCCCACTAGCGGGCATGAGCAGTTCTTC.

This chain joins TRBV7-9 and TRBJ2-7; 9 bases fit TRBD1. The germline V gene has CDR1 SEHNR and CDR2 FQNEAQ (reference sequence). This CDR3 contains 16 residues. J gave up 6 bases and V 3 bases, and 12 bases lay outside the gene matches. The CDR3 loop reads CASSFRLVGQGSEQYF. CDR3 DNA: TGTGCCAGCAGCTTTCGTCTGGTTGGACAGGGGAGCGAGCAGTACTTC.

This chain uses TRBV5-1 with TRBJ1-6, with 7 nucleotides matching TRBD1. Germline values: CDR1 SGHRS, CDR2 YFSETQ. The CDR3 length is 15 residues. V trimming: 2 bases; J trimming: 8 bases; junction bases outside the gene matches: 7. CDR3 region: CASSLTWQGDSPLHF. The DNA of the CDR3 is TGCGCCAGCAGCTTAACCTGGCAGGGGGATTCACCCCTCCACTTT.

This clone was seen only once. CDR3 bases: TGTGCCAGCTCTCTTACGATGACAGGGTCGAACTATGGCTACACCTTC. It translates to CASSLTMTGSNYGYTF. The chain carries TRBV18 and TRBJ1-2; 7 positions match TRBD1. V trimming: 6 bases; J trimming: 2 bases; junction bases outside the gene matches: 12. This CDR3 has 16 amino acids. The germline V gene has CDR1 KGHSH and CDR2 LQKENI.

This sequence joins TRBV10-3 and TRBJ2-7; TRBD1 aligns across 11 bases. The CDR3 is 13 amino acids. V lost 7 bases and J lost 6; bases outside the gene matches: 5. CDR1 is ENHRY, CDR2 SYGVKD, per germline. The CDR3 nucleotides read TGTGCCATCAAGGGACAGGGGGGTTCCGAGCAGTACTTC. Encoded protein: CAIKGQGGSEQYF.

This chain's CDR3 is CASSLAKAGAETQYF. CDR3 bases: TGTGCCAGCAGCTTGGCCAAAGCGGGAGCGGAGACCCAGTACTTC. V is TRBV5-4 and J is TRBJ2-5; 8 nucleotides agree with TRBD2. Germline CDR1 SGHNT, CDR2 YYREEE (reference sequence). V gave up 0 bases and J gave up 5 bases; unmatched junction bases: 6. The CDR3 is 15 residues long.

The V and J genes are TRBV4-1 and TRBJ2-2, with 9 positions matching TRBD2. Germline CDR1 reads MGHRA; CDR2 reads YSYEKL. The CDR3 runs to 17 residues. J was trimmed by 6 bases and V by 6 bases; bases with no gene match: 14. As DNA, the CDR3 is TGCGCCAGCAGGGTAATAGCGGGAGATCTGAGGGCCGGGGAGCTGTTTTTT. It encodes CASRVIAGDLRAGELFF.

The chain employs TRBV19 and TRBJ2-1; D remains unclear. The germline V gene has CDR1 LNHDA and CDR2 SQIVND (reference sequence). Trimming left V 10 bases short and J 4 bases short, with 14 bases between. The CDR3 has 13 amino acids. CDR3 nucleotide sequence: TGTGCCACCCACCAGCGAGGATACAATGAGCAGTTCTTC. Amino acid sequence: CATHQRGYNEQFF. Variable domain in full (rest from reference TRBV19 and TRBJ2-1): DGGITQSPKYLFRKEGQNVTLSCEQNLNHDAMYWYRQDPGQGLRLIYYSQIVNDFQKGDIAEGYSVSREKKESFPLTVTSAQKNPTAFYLCATHQRGYNEQFFGPGTRLTVL.

The V and J genes are TRBV19 and TRBJ1-1, with TRBD1 matching 8 bases. The V gene end was trimmed by 6 bases and the J gene end by 7 bases; junction bases not matched to a gene: 4. Germline CDR1 reads LNHDA; CDR2 reads SQIVND (reference sequence). The CDR3 is 12 amino acids. This CDR3 is CASRDRVYEAFF. DNA for the CDR3: TGTGCCAGTAGGGACAGGGTTTATGAAGCTTTCTTT.

This clone was seen only a few times. The chain combines TRBV25-1 with TRBJ1-4; D uncertain. The germline CDR1 and CDR2 sequences are MGHDK and SYGVNS. CDR3 length equals 12 residues. Trimming took 4 bases from V and 3 from J, leaving 3 bases between them. This chain's CDR3 is CASSAANEKLFF. The CDR3 DNA sequence: TGTGCCAGCAGTGCGGCTAATGAAAAACTGTTTTTT.

This clone showed up just a few times. The J gene is TRBJ2-7, the V gene TRBV4-1; 11 bases are shared with TRBD2. The CDR3 runs to 15 residues. V shed 5 bases and J 4 bases; nucleotides not matched to a gene: 7. Germline V lookup: CDR1 MGHRA, CDR2 YSYEKL. CDR3 nucleotides: TGCGCCAGCAGCTATACACTAGCGGGAGCTTACGAGCAGTACTTC. Its protein product is CASSYTLAGAYEQYF.

The chain couples TRBV2 to TRBJ2-3, with D tentatively TRBD2 (6 bases). Germline lookup yields CDR1 SNHLY and CDR2 FYNNEI. The CDR3 is made up of 16 amino acids. Trimming left V 3 bases short and J 0 bases short, with 13 bases between. The DNA for the CDR3 is TGTGCCAGCAGTGAGGAAACTAGCCCTAGCACAGATACGCAGTATTTT. Encoded protein: CASSEETSPSTDTQYF.

The genes are TRBV19 and TRBJ2-2, with 7 bases that match TRBD2. Trimming took 1 base from V and 0 from J; bases not matched to a gene: 5. This CDR3 has 17 residues. Looked up from germline, CDR1 is LNHDA and CDR2 is SQIVND (reference sequence). CDR3 protein: CASSIAAGVSNTGELFF. The CDR3 coding sequence is TGTGCCAGTAGTATAGCGGCGGGAGTATCGAACACCGGGGAGCTGTTTTTT. The complete variable domain, with remaining parts taken from reference TRBV19 and TRBJ2-2, reads DGGITQSPKYLFRKEGQNVTLSCEQNLNHDAMYWYRQDPGQGLRLIYYSQIVNDFQKGDIAEGYSVSREKKESFPLTVTSAQKNPTAFYLCASSIAAGVSNTGELFFGEGSRLTVL.

J is TRBJ2-7 and V is TRBV27, with TRBD2 matching 7 bases. Germline trimming cut 5 bases from V and 4 bases from J; bases unmatched to any gene: 8. In germline, CDR1 is MNHEY, CDR2 SMNVEV (reference sequence). The CDR3 is 14 residues long. The CDR3 here is CASSVREDGYEQYF. Here the CDR3 DNA reads TGTGCCAGCAGTGTCCGGGAGGACGGGTACGAGCAGTACTTC.

The chain carries TRBV5-1 and TRBJ2-3, with 7 bases fitting TRBD2. The CDR3 extends over 15 amino acids. The V gene end was trimmed by 4 bases and the J gene end by 6 bases; junction bases not matched to a gene: 11. The germline V gene has CDR1 SGHRS and CDR2 YFSETQ. CDR3 nucleotides: TGCGCCAGCAGCCCCGGACTAGTCCCCCCGGATACGCAGTATTTT. Protein sequence: CASSPGLVPPDTQYF.